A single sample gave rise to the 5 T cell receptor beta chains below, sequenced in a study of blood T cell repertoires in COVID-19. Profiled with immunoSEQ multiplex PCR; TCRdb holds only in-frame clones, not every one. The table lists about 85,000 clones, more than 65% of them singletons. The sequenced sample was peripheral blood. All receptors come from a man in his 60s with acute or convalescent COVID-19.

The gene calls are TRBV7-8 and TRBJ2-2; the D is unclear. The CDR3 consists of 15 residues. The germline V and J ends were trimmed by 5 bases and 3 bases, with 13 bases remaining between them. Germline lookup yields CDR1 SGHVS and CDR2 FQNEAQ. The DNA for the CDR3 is TGTGCCAGCAGCCTAGTAGAGAAACACACCGGGGAGCTGTTTTTT. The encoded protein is CASSLVEKHTGELFF.

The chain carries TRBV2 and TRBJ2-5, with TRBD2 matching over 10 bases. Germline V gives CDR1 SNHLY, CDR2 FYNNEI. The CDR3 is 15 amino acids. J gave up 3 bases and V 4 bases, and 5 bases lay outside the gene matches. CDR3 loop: CASSVSGGFEETQYF. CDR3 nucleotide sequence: TGTGCCAGCAGTGTTAGCGGGGGGTTTGAAGAGACCCAGTACTTC.

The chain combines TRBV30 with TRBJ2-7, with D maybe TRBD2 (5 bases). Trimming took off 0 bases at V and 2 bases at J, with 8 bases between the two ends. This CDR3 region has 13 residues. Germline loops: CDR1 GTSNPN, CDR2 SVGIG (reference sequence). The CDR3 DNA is TGTGCCTGGAGTGTAATCGGGGCCTACGAGCAGTACTTC. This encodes CAWSVIGAYEQYF.

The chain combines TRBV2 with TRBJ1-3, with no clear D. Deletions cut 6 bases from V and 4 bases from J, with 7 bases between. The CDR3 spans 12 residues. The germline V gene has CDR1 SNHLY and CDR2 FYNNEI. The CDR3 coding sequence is TGTGCCAGCAGCCTACAGGGAAACACCATATATTTT. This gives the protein CASSLQGNTIYF.

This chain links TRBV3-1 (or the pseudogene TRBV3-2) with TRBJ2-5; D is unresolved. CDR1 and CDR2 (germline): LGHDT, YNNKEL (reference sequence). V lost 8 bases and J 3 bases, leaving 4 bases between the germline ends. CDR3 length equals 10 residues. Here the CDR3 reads CASGEETQYF. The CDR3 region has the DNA TGTGCCAGCGGAGAAGAGACCCAGTACTTC.